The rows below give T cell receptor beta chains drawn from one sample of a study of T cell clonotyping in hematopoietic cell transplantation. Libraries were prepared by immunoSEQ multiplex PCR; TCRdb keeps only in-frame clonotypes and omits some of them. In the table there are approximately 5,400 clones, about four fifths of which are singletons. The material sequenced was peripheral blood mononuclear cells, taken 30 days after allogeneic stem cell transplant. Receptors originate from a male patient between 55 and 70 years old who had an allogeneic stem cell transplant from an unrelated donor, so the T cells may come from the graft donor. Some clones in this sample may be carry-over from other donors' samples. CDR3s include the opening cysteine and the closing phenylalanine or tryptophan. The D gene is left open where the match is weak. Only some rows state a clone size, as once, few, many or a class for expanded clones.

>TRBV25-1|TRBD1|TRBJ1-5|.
CASSGQQGNGGGNQPQHF
TGTGCCAGCAGTGGACAACAGGGGAATGGCGGGGGCAATCAGCCCCAGCATTTT
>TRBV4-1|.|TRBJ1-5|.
CASSQAQGSNQPQHF
TGCGCCAGCAGCCAAGCTCAGGGTAGCAATCAGCCCCAGCATTTT
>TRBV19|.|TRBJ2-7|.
CASSMYWGAEYEQYF
TGTGCCAGTAGTATGTATTGGGGGGCCGAATACGAGCAGTACTTC
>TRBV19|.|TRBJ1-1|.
CASSIKDKSPNAEAFF
TGTGCCAGTAGTATTAAAGACAAATCCCCCAACGCTGAAGCTTTCTTT
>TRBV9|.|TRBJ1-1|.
CASNPTFYTEAFF
TGTGCCAGCAACCCTACGTTCTACACTGAAGCTTTCTTT
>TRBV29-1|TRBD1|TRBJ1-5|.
CSVRTGGGNQPQHF
TGCAGCGTCCGGACAGGGGGCGGCAATCAGCCCCAGCATTTT
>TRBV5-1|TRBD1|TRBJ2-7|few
CASSTGQISYEQYF
TGCGCCAGCAGCACGGGACAGATCTCCTACGAGCAGTACTTC
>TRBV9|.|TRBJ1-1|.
CASSVNTGGTEAFF
TGTGCCAGCAGCGTCAATACTGGGGGCACTGAAGCTTTCTTT
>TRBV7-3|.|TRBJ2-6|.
CASSSSGGANVLTF
TGTGCCAGCAGCTCCTCGGGTGGGGCCAACGTCCTGACTTTC
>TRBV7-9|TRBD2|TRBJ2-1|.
CASSPLAGVHNEQFF
TGTGCCAGCAGCCCCCTAGCGGGAGTTCACAATGAGCAGTTCTTC
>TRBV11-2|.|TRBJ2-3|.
CASSPLLGNTQYF
TGTGCCAGCAGCCCCCTCCTGGGGAACACGCAGTATTTT
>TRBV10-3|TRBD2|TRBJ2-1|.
CAISGLIAGGPGNEQFF
TGTGCCATCAGTGGGTTAATAGCGGGGGGGCCGGGAAATGAGCAGTTCTTC
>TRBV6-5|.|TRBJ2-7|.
CASSRGGEDEQYF
TGTGCCAGCAGCCGTGGGGGAGAAGACGAGCAGTACTTC
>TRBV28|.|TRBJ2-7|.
CASSPGGGYEQYF
TGTGCCAGCAGCCCAGGGGGGGGCTACGAGCAGTACTTC
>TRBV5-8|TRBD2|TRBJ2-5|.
CASSFGSGGTLETQYF
TGTGCCAGCAGCTTCGGAAGCGGGGGGACCTTGGAGACCCAGTACTTC
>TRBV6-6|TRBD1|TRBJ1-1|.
CASQGEVVTEAFF
TGTGCCAGTCAGGGGGAGGTCGTCACTGAAGCTTTCTTT
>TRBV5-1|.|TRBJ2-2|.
CASSLVTTGNGELFF
TGCGCCAGCAGCTTGGTCACTACAGGGAACGGGGAGCTGTTTTTT
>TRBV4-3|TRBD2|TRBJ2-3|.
CASSQGAGVIQDTQYF
TGCGCCAGCAGCCAGGGAGCGGGGGTGATCCAAGATACGCAGTATTTT
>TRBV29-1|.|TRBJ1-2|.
CSVVDNNYGYTF
TGCAGCGTTGTAGATAATAACTATGGCTACACCTTC
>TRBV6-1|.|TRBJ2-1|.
CASIGYNEQFF
TGTGCCAGCATTGGTTACAATGAGCAGTTCTTC
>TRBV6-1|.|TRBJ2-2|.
CASTLDRFTGELFF
TGTGCCAGCACCCTCGATAGATTTACCGGGGAGCTGTTTTTT
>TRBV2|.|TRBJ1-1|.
CASSEVPAGSNTEAFF
TGTGCCAGCAGTGAGGTACCGGCCGGGAGTAACACTGAAGCTTTCTTT
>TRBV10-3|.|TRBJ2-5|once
CAISEEGKETQYF
TGTGCCATCAGTGAAGAGGGTAAAGAGACCCAGTACTTC
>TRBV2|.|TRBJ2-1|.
CASSEDRGGHNEQFF
TGTGCCAGCAGTGAGGATAGGGGTGGCCACAATGAGCAGTTCTTC
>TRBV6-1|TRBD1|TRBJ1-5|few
CASSEWGRGTGQPQHF
TGTGCCAGCAGTGAATGGGGCAGGGGGACCGGTCAGCCCCAGCATTTT
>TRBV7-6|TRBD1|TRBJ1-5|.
CASSLGQGTQPQHF
TGTGCCAGCAGCCTTGGACAGGGGACTCAGCCCCAGCATTTT